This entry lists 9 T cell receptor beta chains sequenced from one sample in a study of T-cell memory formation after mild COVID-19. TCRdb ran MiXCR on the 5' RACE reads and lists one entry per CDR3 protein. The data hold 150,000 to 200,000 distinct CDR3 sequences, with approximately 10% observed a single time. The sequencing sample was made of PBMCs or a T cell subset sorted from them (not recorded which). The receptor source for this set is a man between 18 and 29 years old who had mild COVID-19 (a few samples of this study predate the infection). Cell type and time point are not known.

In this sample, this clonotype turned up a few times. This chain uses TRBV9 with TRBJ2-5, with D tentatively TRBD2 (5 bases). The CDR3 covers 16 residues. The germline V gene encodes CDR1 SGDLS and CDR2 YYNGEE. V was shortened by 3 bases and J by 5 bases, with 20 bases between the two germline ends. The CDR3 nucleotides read TGTGCCAGCAGCGCCAGAATCGGGGTCATCGAGGAGACCCAGTACTTC. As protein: CASSARIGVIEETQYF.

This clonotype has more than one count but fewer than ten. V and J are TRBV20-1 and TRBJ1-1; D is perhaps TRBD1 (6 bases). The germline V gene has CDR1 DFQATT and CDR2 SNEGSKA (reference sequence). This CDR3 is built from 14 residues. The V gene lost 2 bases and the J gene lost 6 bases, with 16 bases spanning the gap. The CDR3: CSARRWGLVPEAFF. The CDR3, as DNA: TGCAGTGCTAGAAGATGGGGGCTCGTTCCTGAAGCTTTCTTT.

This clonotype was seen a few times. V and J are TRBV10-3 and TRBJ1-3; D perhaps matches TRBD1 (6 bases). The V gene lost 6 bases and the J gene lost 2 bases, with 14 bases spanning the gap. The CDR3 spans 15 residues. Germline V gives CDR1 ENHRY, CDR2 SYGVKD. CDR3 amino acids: CAISVVAGAGNTIYF. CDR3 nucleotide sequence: TGTGCCATCAGCGTGGTCGCAGGGGCTGGAAACACCATATATTTT.

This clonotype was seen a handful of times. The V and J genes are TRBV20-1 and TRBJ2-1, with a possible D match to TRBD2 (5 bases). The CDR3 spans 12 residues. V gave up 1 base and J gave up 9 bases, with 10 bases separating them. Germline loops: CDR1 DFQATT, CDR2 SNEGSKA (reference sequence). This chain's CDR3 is CSARADWFEQFF. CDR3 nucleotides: TGCAGTGCTAGAGCGGACTGGTTTGAGCAGTTCTTC.

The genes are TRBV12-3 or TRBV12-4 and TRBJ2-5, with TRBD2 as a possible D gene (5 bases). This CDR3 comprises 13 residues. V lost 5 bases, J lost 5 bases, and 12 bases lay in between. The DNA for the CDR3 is TGTGCCAGCAGTGGACTCCTTGAGGAGACCCAGTACTTC. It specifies CASSGLLEETQYF.

CDR3 coding DNA: TGTGCCAGCAGCTCCGGGACAGGGGCGGGAGATACGCAGTATTTT. Translating gives CASSSGTGAGDTQYF. The chain carries TRBV7-9 and TRBJ2-3; 10 bases match TRBD1. After removal of 4 bases from V and 5 bases from J, the junction contained 6 bases not matched to a gene. Per germline, CDR1 SEHNR and CDR2 FQNEAQ (reference sequence). This CDR3 is 15 amino acids long.

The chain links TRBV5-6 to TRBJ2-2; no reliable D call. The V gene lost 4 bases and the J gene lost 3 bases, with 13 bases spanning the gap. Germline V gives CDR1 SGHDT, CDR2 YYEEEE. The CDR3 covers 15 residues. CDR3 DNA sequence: TGTGCCAGCAGCAAGGGTATAGTGGACACCGGGGAGCTGTTTTTT. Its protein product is CASSKGIVDTGELFF.

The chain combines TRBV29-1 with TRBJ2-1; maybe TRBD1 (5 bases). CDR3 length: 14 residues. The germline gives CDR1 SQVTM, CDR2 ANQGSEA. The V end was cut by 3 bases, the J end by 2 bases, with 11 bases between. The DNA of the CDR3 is TGCAGCGTTGAGGCGCAGGGAACCTACAATGAGCAGTTCTTC. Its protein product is CSVEAQGTYNEQFF.

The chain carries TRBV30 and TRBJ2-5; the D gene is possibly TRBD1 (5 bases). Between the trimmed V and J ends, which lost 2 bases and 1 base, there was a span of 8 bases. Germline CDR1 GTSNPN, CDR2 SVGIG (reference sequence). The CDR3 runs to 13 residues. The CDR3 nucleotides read TGTGCCTGGAGTCTCAGGGTCCAAGAGACCCAGTACTTC. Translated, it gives CAWSLRVQETQYF.